The clone carrying this T cell receptor (beta chain) has a handful of counts. Its antigen remains unknown. This record belongs to a study of T cell repertoires in cytomegalovirus infection. Whole-study results and caveats: In two of eight donors, the top clonotype was HLA-C-restricted CMV-specific.

The CDR3 has 19 residues. Germline-derived CDR1 and CDR2 are SGHNT and YENEEA. J gave up 2 bases and V 2 bases, and 14 bases lay outside the gene matches. TCRdb re-called the reads with MiXCR, one entry per CDR3 protein. Here the sample spans 900,000 to 950,000 distinct CDR3 sequences, roughly 31% being singletons. The origin of this receptor is a human donor in good health (CMV status not recorded). Some clones in this sample may be carry-over from other donors' samples. The genes are TRBV11-3 and TRBJ2-2; TRBD1 agrees at 7 bases. The source was cultured CD8+ T cells from PBMCs, collected from culture after CMV antigen stimulation. For the CDR3, the DNA is TGTGCCAGCAGCTTACCACCTGGGGGACAGCCAAATAACACCGGGGAGCTGTTTTTT. This encodes CASSLPPGGQPNNTGELFF.